The 23 T cell receptor beta chains below come from one sample, sequenced in a study of cytomegalovirus exposure and HLA in healthy donors. This PCR relied on a set of 60 Vbeta primers and 13 Jbeta primers. Method: immunoSEQ multiplex PCR; TCRdb's copy keeps in-frame clones and lacks some. The sample lists 150,000 to 200,000 clones; around 86% were seen once. Sequenced material: PBMCs. The receptors stem from a girl aged 2 to 9 in good health and CMV-seropositive.

The CDR3 bases are TGTGCCAGCAGCTTAGCCGACAGATTCTATGGCTACACCTTC. The encoded protein is CASSLADRFYGYTF. J is TRBJ1-2 and V is TRBV7-9; D might be TRBD1 (5 bases). The ends were cut back, 0 bases at V and 4 bases at J, with 9 bases in the middle. This CDR3 has 14 residues. Per the germline V gene, CDR1 is SEHNR and CDR2 is FQNEAQ (reference sequence).

The rearrangement links TRBV28 to TRBJ2-5; no reliable D call. Between the trimmed V and J ends, which lost 2 bases and 0 bases, there was a span of 10 bases. Germline CDR1 reads MDHEN; CDR2 reads SYDVKM. The CDR3 consists of 15 residues. CDR3 in amino acids: CASSLPLEYQETQYF. The CDR3 bases are TGTGCCAGCAGTTTACCGCTAGAGTACCAAGAGACCCAGTACTTC.

V gene TRBV13 combines with J gene TRBJ2-2, with 10 bases lining up with TRBD2. J lost 3 bases, V lost 8 bases, and 12 bases had no gene match. The CDR3 loop spans 17 amino acids. The V gene's germline CDR1 is PRHDT and CDR2 FYEKMQ (reference sequence). CDR3 sequence (DNA): TGTGCCAGCTCCCCTATGGAGGGACTAGCGCACACCGGGGAGCTGTTTTTT. It translates to CASSPMEGLAHTGELFF.

This clone appeared a few times. The rearrangement links TRBV7-9 to TRBJ2-7; 10 bases align to TRBD2. The V gene's germline CDR1 is SEHNR and CDR2 FQNEAQ (reference sequence). The CDR3 is made up of 15 amino acids. Losses at the gene ends were 5 bases for V and 5 bases for J; bases not matched to a gene: 9. In DNA form, the CDR3 reads TGTGCCAGCAGCATCGGGGTAGCGGGAGGACACGAGCAGTACTTC. Translation gives CASSIGVAGGHEQYF.

The J gene is TRBJ2-7, the V gene TRBV27, with a weak D call TRBD2 (5 bases). With 6 bases removed from V and 1 base from J, the gap between germline ends came to 19 bases. This CDR3 has 16 amino acids. The germline gives CDR1 MNHEY, CDR2 SMNVEV (reference sequence). CDR3 in amino acids: CASSSFAGLGSYEQYF. In nucleotides, the CDR3 is TGTGCCAGCAGCTCATTTGCCGGACTTGGGTCCTACGAGCAGTACTTC.

This clone appeared once. The chain recombines TRBV6-5 with TRBJ2-1, with 13 bases that match TRBD2. V dropped 6 bases and J dropped 6; count of bases not matched to a gene: 5. Per the germline V gene, CDR1 is MNHEY and CDR2 is SVGAGI. This CDR3 contains 15 residues. CDR3 in amino acids: CASRPGTSGVNEQFF. DNA of the CDR3: TGTGCCAGCAGGCCCGGGACTAGCGGGGTCAATGAGCAGTTCTTC.

The chain carries TRBV28 and TRBJ1-1; D gene unclear. Trimming left V 5 bases short and J 3 bases short, with 10 bases between. The CDR3 loop spans 13 amino acids. Germline assignment: CDR1 MDHEN and CDR2 SYDVKM. CDR3 sequence (DNA): TGTGCCAGCAGTCTCCCGGGAGACACTGAAGCTTTCTTT. Residues: CASSLPGDTEAFF. The full variable domain, rest sourced from reference TRBV28 and TRBJ1-1, is DVKVTQSSRYLVKRTGEKVFLECVQDMDHENMFWYRQDPGLGLRLIYFSYDVKMKEKGDIPEGYSVSREKKERFSLILESASTNQTSMYLCASSLPGDTEAFFGQGTRLTVV.

V gene TRBV9 combines with J gene TRBJ2-3; D possibly corresponds to TRBD1 (6 bases). Germline CDR1 SGDLS, CDR2 YYNGEE. The CDR3 has 15 amino acids. The V end was cut by 0 bases, the J end by 0 bases, with 8 bases between. CDR3 nucleotide sequence: TGTGCCAGCAGCGTAGTGGGGGCGAGCACAGATACGCAGTATTTT. This translates into CASSVVGASTDTQYF.

The V call is TRBV10-3, the J call TRBJ2-7; 9 bases fit TRBD1. Germline V gene lookup returns CDR1 ENHRY and CDR2 SYGVKD. With 6 bases clipped from V and 3 bases from J, the junction kept 6 bases outside the gene matches. The CDR3 is made up of 14 amino acids. The CDR3 is CAISPGQGDYEQYF. In DNA form, the CDR3 reads TGTGCCATCAGCCCGGGACAGGGAGACTACGAGCAGTACTTC.

V gene TRBV5-7 combines with J gene TRBJ2-7, with 7 bases that match TRBD2. TRBV5-7 is treated as an ORF (open reading frame) with a function not yet certain. V gave up 0 bases and J gave up 4 bases; unmatched junction bases: 7. The CDR3 has 15 residues. In nucleotides, the CDR3 is TGTGCCAGCAGCTTGGAGAGGGAGGGCCAATACGAGCAGTACTTC. Translation gives CASSLEREGQYEQYF.

This clone was counted once. V and J are TRBV28 and TRBJ2-3, with unresolved D. Trimming shortened V by 5 bases and J by 2 bases, and 17 bases separated the two germline ends. CDR1 and CDR2 from the germline V gene are MDHEN and SYDVKM. CDR3 length equals 16 residues. CDR3 in DNA: TGTGCCAGCAGTACGGATAGGCGACTCTACACAGATACGCAGTATTTT. This encodes CASSTDRRLYTDTQYF.

This rearrangement joins TRBV10-3 to TRBJ1-4, with 12 nucleotides matching TRBD1. Germline CDR1 is ENHRY and CDR2 is SYGVKD. The CDR3 is 15 amino acids. J was trimmed by 8 bases and V by 4 bases; bases with no gene match: 5. The CDR3 coding sequence is TGTGCCATCAGTGGTGGGACAGGGGGCCTGGAAAAACTGTTTTTT. Its protein is CAISGGTGGLEKLFF.

This chain uses TRBV10-2 with TRBJ2-5; 11 nucleotides line up with TRBD2. The V gene's germline CDR1 is WSHSY and CDR2 SAAADI. This CDR3 spans 15 amino acids. The V and J ends lost 4 bases and 8 bases, in that order; junction bases with no gene match: 9. Here the CDR3 reads CASSAPPGTSGTQYF. CDR3 DNA sequence: TGCGCCAGCAGTGCCCCCCCCGGGACTAGCGGTACCCAGTACTTC.

This clone was recorded a few times. The genes are TRBV7-9 and TRBJ2-5; D gene uncertain. Germline V gives CDR1 SEHNR, CDR2 FQNEAQ (reference sequence). This CDR3 contains 16 residues. The V and J ends lost 11 bases and 3 bases respectively, with 25 bases between them. CDR3 amino acids: CAGPPPVGRIEETQYF. As DNA, the CDR3 is TGTGCCGGCCCACCGCCGGTTGGCAGGATAGAAGAGACCCAGTACTTC.

This rearrangement joins TRBV28 to TRBJ2-7; 8 bases agree with TRBD2. The CDR3 length is 14 residues. Germline V gives CDR1 MDHEN, CDR2 SYDVKM. V shed 3 bases, J shed 2 bases, and the junction held 3 bases outside the gene matches. CDR3 bases: TGTGCCAGCAGTTTCCGAGCGGGGGCCTACGAGCAGTACTTC. Encoded protein: CASSFRAGAYEQYF.

The chain carries TRBV6-5 and TRBJ2-3; 8 bases agree with TRBD2. The CDR3 runs to 16 residues. With V trimmed by 2 bases and J by 4 bases, 8 bases remained unmatched. The germline V gene has CDR1 MNHEY and CDR2 SVGAGI. The CDR3 nucleotides are TGTGCCAGCAGTTACGGGAGGACTAGCATCGCAGATACGCAGTATTTT. Translation: CASSYGRTSIADTQYF.

The CDR3 region is CASRAFSGRARETQYF. CDR3 sequence (DNA): TGTGCCAGCAGGGCCTTTAGCGGGAGGGCCAGAGAGACCCAGTACTTC. V and J are TRBV6-4 and TRBJ2-5, with 11 nucleotides matching TRBD2. There are 16 residues in the CDR3. V lost 6 bases to trimming and J lost 4 bases; unmatched junction nucleotides: 10. Germline CDR1 is MRHNA and CDR2 is SNTAGT.

This clone was seen once. The CDR3 sequence: CAWSVGAVADQPQHF. In DNA, the CDR3 is TGTGCCTGGAGTGTTGGGGCAGTCGCCGATCAGCCCCAGCATTTT. The chain is built from TRBV30 and TRBJ1-5, with D maybe TRBD1 (5 bases). CDR3 length: 15 amino acids. Trimming shortened V by 0 bases and J by 5 bases, and 14 bases separated the two germline ends. CDR1 and CDR2 (germline): GTSNPN, SVGIG (reference sequence).

This clone occurred a few times. The rearrangement joins TRBV1 to TRBJ2-5; TRBD2, the D gene given by the table, was not confirmed from the DNA. TRBV1 is marked as a pseudogene. The length of the CDR3 is 19 residues. The CDR3 is CTSSPPGLAGAMYQETQYF. CDR3 coding DNA: TGCACCAGCAGCCCTCCCGGACTAGCGGGAGCGATGTACCAAGAGACCCAGTACTTC.

The rearrangement links TRBV7-3 to TRBJ2-1; 7 nucleotides match TRBD2. This CDR3 spans 14 amino acids. Looked up from germline, CDR1 is SGHTA and CDR2 is FQGTGA. V gave up 1 base and J gave up 8 bases; unmatched junction bases: 5. CDR3 sequence reads: CASSLSGSYHEQFF. CDR3 in DNA: TGTGCCAGCAGCTTAAGCGGGAGCTATCATGAGCAGTTCTTC. Using reference TRBV7-3 and TRBJ2-1 for the parts outside the CDR3, the full variable domain is GAGVSQTPSNKVTEKGKYVELRCDPISGHTALYWYRQSLGQGPEFLIYFQGTGAADDSGLPNDRFFAVRPEGSVSTLKIQRTERGDSAVYLCASSLSGSYHEQFFGPGTRLTVL.

The V and J genes are TRBV5-6 and TRBJ2-7, with 10 bases aligning to TRBD1. The V gene end was trimmed by 4 bases and the J gene end by 4 bases; junction bases not matched to a gene: 14. Germline V gene data show CDR1 as SGHDT and CDR2 as YYEEEE. There are 17 residues in the CDR3. The CDR3 DNA follows: TGTGCCAGCAGCAAGGGACAGGGGAAGAGAGCCCGATACGAGCAGTACTTC. Its protein is CASSKGQGKRARYEQYF.

This clone was seen only a few times. The genes are TRBV7-9 and TRBJ2-3, with D maybe TRBD1 (6 bases). The V and J ends lost 4 bases and 7 bases respectively, with 24 bases between them. The CDR3 spans 17 residues. The germline CDR1 and CDR2 sequences are SEHNR and FQNEAQ (reference sequence). The DNA for the CDR3 is TGTGCCAGCAGCTGGGCCGGGACCCAAGGGGGTCTGAATACGCAGTATTTT. It is translated as CASSWAGTQGGLNTQYF.

The rearrangement uses TRBV19 and TRBJ2-7; D might be TRBD2 (6 bases). CDR3 length equals 13 residues. From germline, CDR1 is LNHDA and CDR2 SQIVND (reference sequence). V lost 4 bases to trimming and J lost 7 bases, with 14 bases between them. In DNA form, the CDR3 reads TGTGCCAGTAGTAAACAGCAGGAGGGGGAGCAGTACTTC. It translates to CASSKQQEGEQYF.